The TCR beta chain described here comes from a study of blood T cell repertoires in COVID-19. Some clones are missing from TCRdb's copy, which holds only in-frame ones; the method was immunoSEQ multiplex PCR. The sample includes over 100,000 clones, 75% to 85% of them seen just once. The CDR3 runs to 16 residues. Germline V gene data show CDR1 as SQVTM and CDR2 as ANQGSEA. V lost 4 bases and J lost 1; bases outside the gene matches: 9. Source material: peripheral blood. V gene TRBV29-1 combines with J gene TRBJ1-1; the match to TRBD1 covers 10 bases. This TCR derives from a woman over 75 with acute or convalescent COVID-19. This CDR3 reads CSVGTGDRGENTEAFF. In nucleotides, the CDR3 is TGCAGCGTTGGGACCGGGGACAGGGGTGAGAACACTGAAGCTTTCTTT.